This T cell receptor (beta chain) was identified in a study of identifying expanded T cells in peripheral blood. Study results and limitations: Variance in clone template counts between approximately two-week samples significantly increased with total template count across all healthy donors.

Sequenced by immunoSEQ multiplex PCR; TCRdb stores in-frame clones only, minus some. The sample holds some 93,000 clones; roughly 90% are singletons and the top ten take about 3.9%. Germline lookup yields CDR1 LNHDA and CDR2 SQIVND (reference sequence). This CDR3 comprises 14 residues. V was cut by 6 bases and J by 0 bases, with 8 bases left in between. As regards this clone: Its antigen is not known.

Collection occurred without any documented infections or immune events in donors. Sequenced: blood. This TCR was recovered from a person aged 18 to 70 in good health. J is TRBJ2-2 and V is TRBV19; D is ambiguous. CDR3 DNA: TGTGCCAGTAGACAGTGGGCGAACACCGGGGAGCTGTTTTTT. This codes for CASRQWANTGELFF. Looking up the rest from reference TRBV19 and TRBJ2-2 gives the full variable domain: DGGITQSPKYLFRKEGQNVTLSCEQNLNHDAMYWYRQDPGQGLRLIYYSQIVNDFQKGDIAEGYSVSREKKESFPLTVTSAQKNPTAFYLCASRQWANTGELFFGEGSRLTVL.